The 29 T cell receptor beta chains reported below all come from one sample, sequenced in a study of spatial heterogeneity in lung cancer. TCRdb analysed the 5' RACE reads with MiXCR anew, one entry per CDR3 protein. This sample has about 27,000 distinct CDR3 sequences, with roughly 5.4% found just once. Regarding time point: blood at routine non-recurrence follow-up after resection. Specimen: PBMCs, collected at follow-up. The source of these receptors is a female donor with early-stage non-small cell lung cancer.

This clonotype has a count of ten or more. CDR3 in amino acids: CASSLALSETDTQYF. The CDR3 nucleotides read TGTGCCAGCAGTTTAGCGCTTTCCGAAACAGATACGCAGTATTTT. The chain couples TRBV28 to TRBJ2-3, with D unresolved. The V gene lost 2 bases and the J gene lost 3 bases, with 12 bases spanning the gap. The CDR3 covers 15 residues. The V gene's germline CDR1 is MDHEN and CDR2 SYDVKM.

This clonotype came up many times. The CDR3 region has the DNA TGTGCCAGCAGCGCGGACAGGGACTACGAGCAGTACTTC. Its translation is CASSADRDYEQYF. The V and J genes are TRBV9 and TRBJ2-7, with 8 bases identical to TRBD1. The CDR3 length is 13 residues. The germline V gene encodes CDR1 SGDLS and CDR2 YYNGEE. The junction had 2 bases not matched to a gene; V was cut back by 3 bases and J by 3 bases.

In its sample, this clonotype was seen many times. J is TRBJ1-5 and V is TRBV5-1; D is possibly TRBD1 (5 bases). CDR3 length: 14 residues. Per germline, CDR1 SGHRS and CDR2 YFSETQ. V was trimmed by 2 bases and J by 5 bases, leaving 11 bases between them. CDR3 loop: CASSLDAGDQPQHF. Here the CDR3 DNA reads TGCGCCAGCAGCTTAGACGCGGGGGATCAGCCCCAGCATTTT.

At least ten counts were recorded for this clonotype. This rearrangement joins TRBV5-1 to TRBJ2-1; D call uncertain. V lost 1 base, J lost 4 bases, and 3 bases lay in between. Germline V gene lookup returns CDR1 SGHRS and CDR2 YFSETQ. The CDR3 is 12 amino acids. The CDR3 region is CASSLLYNEQFF. The CDR3 DNA reads as TGCGCCAGCAGCTTGTTATACAATGAGCAGTTCTTC.

This clonotype was observed at least ten times. The chain recombines TRBV11-2 with TRBJ2-4, with D possibly called TRBD1 or TRBD2 (5 bases each). Trimming took off 3 bases at V and 7 bases at J, with 10 bases between the two ends. The CDR3 sequence is 13 residues long. Germline-derived CDR1 and CDR2 are SGHAT and FQNNGV. CDR3 sequence reads: CASSLVWGNIQYF. The CDR3 DNA sequence: TGTGCCAGCAGCTTGGTTTGGGGGAACATTCAGTACTTC.

This clonotype was seen many times. This chain links TRBV7-6 with TRBJ2-3; 14 bases align to TRBD2. The CDR3 spans 17 residues. The germline V gene has CDR1 SGHVS and CDR2 FNYEAQ. The V gene end was trimmed by 3 bases and the J gene end by 2 bases; junction bases not matched to a gene: 4. The CDR3 is CASSLGTSGGPTDTQYF. CDR3 nucleotide sequence: TGTGCCAGCAGCTTGGGGACTAGCGGGGGCCCCACAGATACGCAGTATTTT.

This clonotype was counted many times. V is TRBV7-2 and J is TRBJ1-1; tentatively, D is TRBD1 (6 bases). The CDR3 totals 12 residues. Trimming took 0 bases from V and 10 from J, leaving 9 bases between them. Germline assignment: CDR1 SGHTA and CDR2 FQGNSA. DNA of the CDR3: TGTGCCAGCAGCTTAGCCACAGGGAGAGCTTTCTTT. It codes for CASSLATGRAFF.

This chain uses TRBV28 with TRBJ1-1, with D unresolved. V gave up 3 bases and J gave up 4 bases, with 12 bases separating them. Germline assignment: CDR1 MDHEN and CDR2 SYDVKM. CDR3 length: 14 residues. The CDR3 reads CASSFGPQRTEAFF. In DNA form, the CDR3 reads TGTGCCAGCAGTTTCGGGCCCCAGCGCACTGAAGCTTTCTTT.

This clonotype was picked up many times. This chain joins TRBV24-1 and TRBJ2-3, with a tentative D call TRBD1 (5 bases). This CDR3 spans 15 amino acids. V was trimmed by 4 bases and J by 2 bases, leaving 12 bases between them. The germline gives CDR1 KGHDR, CDR2 SFDVKD. The CDR3 bases are TGTGCCACCAGTGAAGGGGCTCTTTTCACAGATACGCAGTATTTT. It codes for CATSEGALFTDTQYF.

This clonotype was seen at least ten times. This chain links TRBV29-1 with TRBJ2-5; the D gene is possibly TRBD1 (6 bases). V was shortened by 3 bases and J by 3 bases, with 11 bases between the two germline ends. Germline values: CDR1 SQVTM, CDR2 ANQGSEA. The CDR3 is 13 residues long. CDR3 sequence reads: CSVDSTGKETQYF. The CDR3 coding sequence is TGCAGCGTTGACTCCACAGGGAAAGAGACCCAGTACTTC.

This clonotype appeared many times. The V and J genes are TRBV30 and TRBJ1-2; D may be TRBD1 (6 bases). The CDR3 runs 12 residues. Per the germline V gene, CDR1 is GTSNPN and CDR2 is SVGIG (reference sequence). The V end lost 8 bases, the J end lost 2 bases, and 12 bases lay between the germline ends. CDR3 in amino acids: CARGATNYGYTF. CDR3 nucleotide sequence: TGTGCCCGGGGGGCCACCAACTATGGCTACACCTTC.

This clonotype was recorded at least ten times. This rearrangement joins TRBV4-3 to TRBJ2-6; perhaps TRBD1 as D (5 bases). The CDR3 sequence is 16 residues long. V was shortened by 0 bases and J by 3 bases, with 9 bases between the two germline ends. Germline-derived CDR1 and CDR2 are LGHNA and YSLEER. CDR3 loop: CASSQDHRYGANVLTF. The CDR3 region has the DNA TGCGCCAGCAGCCAAGATCACAGGTATGGGGCCAACGTCCTGACTTTC.

This clonotype has a count of ten or more. J is TRBJ2-3 and V is TRBV27; TRBD2 agrees at 9 bases. Losses at the gene ends were 5 bases for V and 3 bases for J; bases not matched to a gene: 6. The V gene's germline CDR1 is MNHEY and CDR2 SMNVEV (reference sequence). The CDR3 covers 15 residues. CDR3 nucleotide sequence: TGTGCCAGCAGTCTGTTGACTAGCGGTACAGATACGCAGTATTTT. Protein product: CASSLLTSGTDTQYF.

In its sample, this clonotype was seen many times. The chain links TRBV6-2 or TRBV6-3 to TRBJ2-1, with 9 bases fitting TRBD1. The CDR3 spans 14 residues. Trimming at V came to 6 bases and at J to 9 bases, leaving 9 bases not matched to a gene. Germline V gene data show CDR1 as MNHEY and CDR2 as SVGEGT. The CDR3 DNA sequence: TGTGCCAGCAGGGGGACAGGGTGGTCGGGTGAGCAGTTCTTC. Translation gives CASRGTGWSGEQFF.

This clonotype was observed many times. V and J are TRBV20-1 and TRBJ2-5; TRBD2 is a possible D gene (5 bases). The ends were cut back, 3 bases at V and 1 base at J, with 15 bases in the middle. The CDR3 has 15 amino acids. Germline V gene sequence: CDR1 DFQATT, CDR2 SNEGSKA (reference sequence). The CDR3 nucleotides are TGCAGTGCTAGGGTCCTAGGGAGCCCCCAAGAGACCCAGTACTTC. It is translated as CSARVLGSPQETQYF.

Many counts were recorded for this clonotype. V gene TRBV10-3 combines with J gene TRBJ2-7; D possibly uses TRBD1 or TRBD2 (5 bases each). The CDR3 loop spans 13 amino acids. Germline V gene data show CDR1 as ENHRY and CDR2 as SYGVKD. Trimming shortened V by 8 bases and J by 2 bases, and 13 bases separated the two germline ends. The CDR3 DNA reads as TGTGCCATCCGGGACGGCGTTACCTACGAGCAGTACTTC. It translates to CAIRDGVTYEQYF.

This clonotype occurred many times. This chain connects TRBV29-1 to TRBJ2-7, with D unresolved. Looked up from germline, CDR1 is SQVTM and CDR2 is ANQGSEA. This CDR3 has 12 residues. V lost 8 bases, J lost 5 bases, and 16 bases lay in between. The CDR3: CSLMWVLNEQYF. The CDR3 nucleotides are TGCAGCCTTATGTGGGTGTTAAACGAGCAGTACTTC.

In this sample, this clonotype turned up many times. The chain uses TRBV10-3 and TRBJ2-7; 9 nucleotides line up with TRBD2. V trimming: 8 bases; J trimming: 7 bases; junction bases outside the gene matches: 12. Looked up from germline, CDR1 is ENHRY and CDR2 is SYGVKD. The CDR3 has 14 residues. As DNA, the CDR3 is TGTGCCATCTCGGCTAGCGGGGACTCGCGGGAGCAGTACTTC. This encodes CAISASGDSREQYF.

This clonotype was seen many times. J is TRBJ2-1 and V is TRBV2; 8 bases map to TRBD2. The germline gives CDR1 SNHLY, CDR2 FYNNEI. CDR3 length: 14 residues. The trim removed 6 bases at V and 10 bases at J, leaving 11 bases unmatched. CDR3 residues: CASRPGLVPGEQFF. The CDR3 DNA is TGTGCCAGCAGGCCGGGACTAGTCCCGGGGGAGCAGTTCTTC.

In its sample, this clonotype was seen many times. For the CDR3, the DNA is TGCAGTGCTAGAGATCCTGCCAGCGGGAGCGGTGATACGCAGTATTTT. Residues: CSARDPASGSGDTQYF. This chain uses TRBV20-1 with TRBJ2-3, with 8 bases lining up with TRBD2. CDR3 size: 16 residues. Germline CDR1 is DFQATT and CDR2 is SNEGSKA (reference sequence). V shed 0 bases and J 6 bases; nucleotides not matched to a gene: 11.

This clonotype was seen ten or more times. The chain has TRBV6-1 and TRBJ2-7; D is unresolved. Between the trimmed V and J ends, which lost 3 bases and 4 bases, there was a span of 4 bases. The CDR3 is 11 amino acids. The germline V gene has CDR1 MNHNS and CDR2 SASEGT. The chain's CDR3 is CASSDEYEQYF. The CDR3 DNA sequence: TGTGCCAGCAGTGATGAGTACGAGCAGTACTTC.

In this sample, this clonotype turned up many times. V gene TRBV19 combines with J gene TRBJ1-3; D is uncertain. In germline, CDR1 is LNHDA, CDR2 SQIVND (reference sequence). The CDR3 loop spans 14 amino acids. The V gene lost 8 bases and the J gene lost 0 bases, with 11 bases spanning the gap. Here the CDR3 DNA reads TGTGCCAGTTCCTTCAGTAGCTCTGGAAACACCATATATTTT. Its translation: CASSFSSSGNTIYF.

A few counts support this clonotype. The chain recombines TRBV7-6 with TRBJ2-3; no firm D call. Trimming pared 5 bases from V and 2 bases from J, leaving 17 bases between. The CDR3 runs to 16 residues. CDR1 SGHVS and CDR2 FNYEAQ come from the germline V gene. The CDR3 is CASSPTSGVNTDTQYF. The CDR3 region has the DNA TGTGCCAGCAGCCCAACATCTGGAGTTAACACAGATACGCAGTATTTT. The full variable domain, completed using reference TRBV7-6 and TRBJ2-3, is GAGVSQSPRYKVTKRGQDVALRCDPISGHVSLYWYRQALGQGPEFLTYFNYEAQQDKSGLPNDRFSAERPEGSISTLTIQRTEQRDSAMYRCASSPTSGVNTDTQYFGPGTRLTVL.

This clonotype was seen repeatedly, ten times or more. This chain links TRBV15 with TRBJ1-3; D gene uncertain. Per the germline V gene, CDR1 is LNHNV and CDR2 is YYDKDF (reference sequence). The V end was cut by 3 bases, the J end by 0 bases, with 18 bases between. This CDR3 spans 18 amino acids. The CDR3 nucleotides are TGTGCCACCAGCAGGACCCGAGCTGAGGTGCTCTCTGGAAACACCATATATTTT. It codes for CATSRTRAEVLSGNTIYF.

This clonotype was picked up many times. V usage is TRBV7-2 and J usage is TRBJ2-1; unclear D gene. The V end was cut by 5 bases, the J end by 5 bases, with 10 bases between. Germline-derived CDR1 and CDR2 are SGHTA and FQGNSA. There are 13 residues in the CDR3. The CDR3 loop reads CASSRPRNNEQFF. CDR3 nucleotide sequence: TGTGCCAGCAGCCGACCCAGGAACAATGAGCAGTTCTTC.

The V call is TRBV7-9, the J call TRBJ1-5; D is unresolved. Looked up from germline, CDR1 is SEHNR and CDR2 is FQNEAQ (reference sequence). This CDR3 contains 12 residues. Trimming removed 1 base from V and 6 bases from J, with 4 bases in between. CDR3 bases: TGTGCCAGCAGCTTAGAGAGTCAGCCCCAGCATTTT. Encoded protein: CASSLESQPQHF.

This clonotype was detected ten times or more. In DNA, the CDR3 is TGTGCCAGCAGCTTGGTCATTGAGACCCAGTACTTC. The encoded protein is CASSLVIETQYF. The chain uses TRBV7-2 and TRBJ2-5; unclear D gene. CDR3 length equals 12 residues. The germline V gene encodes CDR1 SGHTA and CDR2 FQGNSA. With 3 bases removed from V and 5 bases from J, the gap between germline ends came to 7 bases.

The table lists this clonotype with many counts. The V gene is TRBV2, the J gene TRBJ2-2; 9 bases are shared with TRBD1. J lost 1 base, V lost 6 bases, and 3 bases had no gene match. The CDR3 is 15 residues long. Germline loops: CDR1 SNHLY, CDR2 FYNNEI. The CDR3 region is CASRGQGRNTGELFF. CDR3 DNA: TGTGCCAGCAGAGGACAGGGGAGGAACACCGGGGAGCTGTTTTTT. The full variable domain, its missing parts supplied by reference TRBV2 and TRBJ2-2, is EPEVTQTPSHQVTQMGQEVILRCVPISNHLYFYWYRQILGQKVEFLVSFYNNEISEKSEIFDDQFSVERPDGSNFTLKIRSTKLEDSAMYFCASRGQGRNTGELFFGEGSRLTVL.

This clonotype was picked up many times. The chain links TRBV6-5 to TRBJ2-2; maybe TRBD2 (5 bases). Per the germline V gene, CDR1 is MNHEY and CDR2 is SVGAGI. The CDR3 is 13 amino acids. The V end was cut by 7 bases, the J end by 3 bases, with 9 bases between. The CDR3 DNA reads TGTGCCAGCAAATTCGGGGACACCGGGGAGCTGTTTTTT. Translated: CASKFGDTGELFF.